The subject of this entry is one T cell receptor beta chain. Germline loops: CDR1 MNHEY, CDR2 SVGAGI. The CDR3 loop spans 12 amino acids. The V and J ends lost 0 bases and 12 bases, in that order; junction bases with no gene match: 2. This sample is part of a study of blood T cell repertoires in COVID-19. Overall study context: Acute and convalescent COVID-19 specimens originated in the United States, Italy and Spain. In each case, the material was cDNA or gDNA derived from T cells, B-cell-depleted T cells, or PBMCs.

Original processing methods: Researchers report that nucleated cell counts were estimated from reference gene primer amplification. Using immunoSEQ multiplex PCR, the repertoire was profiled, and TCRdb retains in-frame clones only, with some absent. That table furnishes V, J and clone size, whereas the DNA furnished D and trimming. The sample lists about 87,000 clones, roughly 80% occurring once. The chain is built from TRBV6-5 and TRBJ1-2; 9 bases are a match to TRBD1. The clonotype was recovered from a woman aged 50 to 60 with acute or convalescent COVID-19. The specimen was peripheral blood. Here the CDR3 DNA reads TGTGCCAGCAGTTACTCAGGGACAGGGAACACCTTC. This sequence encodes CASSYSGTGNTF.